Listed here is a single T cell receptor (beta chain). Its antigen is undetermined. The junction differs from germline at one of its ends, possibly a read error. The sample comes from a study of cytomegalovirus exposure and HLA in healthy donors. Study-level findings and limits: A link between a missense DCLRE1C variant and TCR beta V- and J-gene trimming emerged from a later analysis. Later, TCR association rates were found to vary by HLA locus, highest for DRB1 and lowest for HLA-C.

This CDR3 has 11 amino acids. Per the germline V gene, CDR1 is SNHLY and CDR2 is FYNNEI. 60 Vbeta and 13 Jbeta primers were used in PCR. Produced via immunoSEQ multiplex PCR; TCRdb's table is partial and in-frame only. The sample lists approximately 110,000 clones; 70% to 80% were seen once. The sequence came from a female donor in good health and CMV-seropositive. The J gene is TRBJ2-1, the V gene TRBV2; D remains ambiguous. The sample taken for sequencing was PBMCs. In nucleotides, the CDR3 is TGTGCCAGCAGTCTACAAACAGAGCTGTTCTTC. Residues: CASSLQTELFF.